The entry below gives a single TCR beta chain sequence along with its context. Its antigen is currently unknown. This sample is part of a study of T cells in Graves' hyperthyroidism and ophthalmopathy. The study's findings and limits: Peripheral blood also featured most of the thyroid clonotypes expanded above 0.001. Separation of ophthalmopathy from stable hyperthyroidism was achieved by a 13 V-J model.

Using RNA transcripts as the source, TCR beta CDR3 regions were amplified. A first-round RT-PCR of the TCR CDR3 used the HTBI primer set. One entry per CDR3 protein, called by TCRdb with MiXCR from the multiplex PCR reads. The data show 530,000 or so distinct CDR3 sequences, with about half seen just once and about 8.3% held by the top ten. Diagnosing involved the use of clinical symptoms, serum thyroxine and TRAb, thyroid ultrasound and orbital computed tomography. The V end was cut by 5 bases, the J end by 7 bases, with 15 bases between. Germline CDR1 reads MNHEY; CDR2 reads SMNVEV (reference sequence). The CDR3 contains 14 residues.

The origin of this receptor is a woman aged 18-29 years with Graves' hyperthyroidism. Sequencing was performed on peripheral blood or thyroid tissue (not recorded which). V gene TRBV27 combines with J gene TRBJ1-5, with D possibly TRBD1 on 6 matching bases. The CDR3 loop is CASSPTHREQPQHF. As DNA, the CDR3 is TGTGCCAGCAGTCCCACCCACAGGGAACAGCCCCAGCATTTT.